Below are 29 T cell receptor beta chains sequenced from a single sample in a study of identical twins. Each CDR3 protein is one row after TCRdb ran MiXCR on the 5' RACE reads. Counted here are 500,000 to 700,000 distinct CDR3 sequences, around 7.5% occurring once; the ten biggest clones make up roughly 1.6%. These same records also appear under a second study, on yellow fever vaccine responses in identical twins.

Source material: PBMCs. These receptors were taken from a young woman in good health.

This clonotype was detected a few times. The chain uses TRBV9 and TRBJ2-1; D uncertain. The V gene's germline CDR1 is SGDLS and CDR2 YYNGEE. The CDR3 loop spans 15 amino acids. V shed 3 bases and J shed 7 bases, with 17 bases lying between them. The chain's CDR3 is CASSAAVTFKNEQFF. In DNA, the CDR3 is TGTGCCAGCAGCGCCGCGGTGACTTTCAAAAATGAGCAGTTCTTC.

In its sample, this clonotype was seen a few times. The rearrangement uses TRBV4-1 and TRBJ2-3; D is unresolved. This CDR3 contains 14 residues. CDR1 is MGHRA, CDR2 YSYEKL, per germline. The V and J ends lost 0 bases and 5 bases respectively, with 9 bases between them. In nucleotides, the CDR3 is TGCGCCAGCAGCCAAGAAGGGTTTTTAGATACGCAGTATTTT. Amino acid sequence: CASSQEGFLDTQYF.

This clonotype was picked up a small number of times. The V gene is TRBV12-3 or TRBV12-4, the J gene TRBJ1-4, with 8 bases fitting TRBD1. With V trimmed by 5 bases and J by 5 bases, 7 bases remained unmatched. The CDR3 has 15 amino acids. The CDR3 DNA is TGTGCCAGCAGTGGAGCTGGGACAGGAAATGAAAAACTGTTTTTT. Amino acid sequence: CASSGAGTGNEKLFF.

This clonotype occurred many times. The V and J genes are TRBV28 and TRBJ2-3; 13 nucleotides match TRBD2. The CDR3 loop spans 18 amino acids. Losses at the gene ends were 5 bases for V and 4 bases for J; bases not matched to a gene: 12. Per germline, CDR1 MDHEN and CDR2 SYDVKM. The CDR3 region is CASSPGLAGDNGSDTQYF. For the CDR3, the DNA is TGTGCCAGCAGTCCAGGACTAGCGGGAGATAATGGTTCAGATACGCAGTATTTT.

This clonotype was counted a few times. The rearrangement joins TRBV15 to TRBJ2-5; D uncertain. From germline, CDR1 is LNHNV and CDR2 YYDKDF (reference sequence). V dropped 0 bases and J dropped 1 base, with 6 bases sitting between them. CDR3 length: 14 amino acids. The CDR3 nucleotides are TGTGCCACCAGCAGAGAAGATTTCCAAGAGACCCAGTACTTC. Translation: CATSREDFQETQYF.

The table lists this clonotype with a few counts. This rearrangement joins TRBV7-9 to TRBJ2-5, with TRBD1 identical over 7 bases. The junction had 13 bases not matched to a gene; V was cut back by 4 bases and J by 2 bases. The CDR3 spans 17 residues. CDR1 and CDR2 from the germline V gene are SEHNR and FQNEAQ (reference sequence). The CDR3 is CASSSSRKTGQQETQYF. The DNA of the CDR3 is TGTGCCAGCAGCTCCTCGAGGAAGACAGGGCAGCAAGAGACCCAGTACTTC.

This rearrangement joins TRBV10-2 to TRBJ2-1; D not resolved. Germline V lookup: CDR1 WSHSY, CDR2 SAAADI. Trimming took 0 bases from V and 6 from J, leaving 9 bases between them. The CDR3 consists of 14 residues. As DNA, the CDR3 is TGCGCCAGCAGTGAGTCCTCTAGAACCAATGAGCAGTTCTTC. Amino acids: CASSESSRTNEQFF.

V is TRBV23-1 and J is TRBJ2-3, with 7 bases fitting TRBD2. TRBV23-1 qualifies as an ORF whose function is uncertain. V shed 2 bases, J shed 2 bases, and the junction held 10 bases outside the gene matches. The CDR3 contains 17 residues. Here the CDR3 reads CASSQATSLHFTDTQYF. The CDR3 DNA follows: TGCGCCAGCAGTCAAGCGACTAGCCTACATTTCACAGATACGCAGTATTTT.

In its sample, this clonotype was seen many times. The CDR3 bases are TGTGCCAGCAGCTTAATCCCACTTACGAACACTGAAGCTTTCTTT. The encoded protein is CASSLIPLTNTEAFF. J is TRBJ1-1 and V is TRBV11-2; no definite D call. Trimming removed 2 bases at V and 1 base at J, with 11 bases between. The CDR3 extends over 15 amino acids. Germline loops: CDR1 SGHAT, CDR2 FQNNGV.

This clonotype occurred a few times. This chain connects TRBV29-1 to TRBJ2-1; a possible D gene is TRBD2 (6 bases). Trimming left V 7 bases short and J 7 bases short, with 17 bases between. CDR1 is SQVTM and CDR2 is ANQGSEA in the germline V gene. The CDR3 totals 13 residues. CDR3 amino acids: CSALRVGGNEQFF. The CDR3 bases are TGCAGCGCCCTCAGGGTGGGGGGAAATGAGCAGTTCTTC.

This clonotype was seen only a few times. V and J are TRBV20-1 and TRBJ2-4; 8 bases line up with TRBD1. V trimming: 6 bases; J trimming: 5 bases; junction bases outside the gene matches: 6. The CDR3 is 13 amino acids. Germline CDR1 and CDR2: DFQATT and SNEGSKA (reference sequence). CDR3 amino acids: CSARTGRENIQYF. The CDR3 DNA reads as TGCAGTGCGCGGACAGGGCGAGAAAACATTCAGTACTTC.

The CDR3 sequence is CAIGQGGGNSPLHF. The CDR3, as DNA: TGTGCCATCGGACAGGGGGGGGGTAATTCACCCCTCCACTTT. This chain links TRBV10-3 with TRBJ1-6, with 10 bases aligning to TRBD1. The CDR3 extends over 14 amino acids. In germline, CDR1 is ENHRY, CDR2 SYGVKD. With V trimmed by 8 bases and J by 6 bases, 4 bases remained unmatched.

This clonotype was seen a few times. At one end, the junction sequence differs from germline, possibly due to a read error. The chain is built from TRBV27 and TRBJ2-2; TRBD2 aligns across 10 bases. This CDR3 comprises 20 residues. Germline V gene sequence: CDR1 MNHEY, CDR2 SMNVEV (reference sequence). In DNA form, the CDR3 reads TGTGCCAGCACCCGACGGTGGACTAGCGGAGGGGGGCTGAACGCCGGGGAGCTGTTTTTT. This translates into CASTRRWTSGGGLNAGELFF.

This clonotype has ten or more counts. The V gene is TRBV7-9, the J gene TRBJ1-1; TRBD1 matches at 8 bases. In germline, CDR1 is SEHNR, CDR2 FQNEAQ (reference sequence). The CDR3 is made up of 14 amino acids. The V and J ends lost 10 bases and 2 bases, in that order; junction bases with no gene match: 9. The CDR3: CATLGGQDNTEAFF. Written as DNA, the CDR3 is TGTGCCACACTAGGGGGACAGGACAACACTGAAGCTTTCTTT.

This clonotype was observed a handful of times. The genes are TRBV5-1 and TRBJ2-7; 13 nucleotides align to TRBD2. In germline, CDR1 is SGHRS, CDR2 YFSETQ. V lost 3 bases, J lost 5 bases, and 5 bases stayed unmatched. This CDR3 comprises 15 residues. This CDR3 is CASSYYGLAGDEQYF. CDR3 nucleotide sequence: TGCGCCAGCAGCTACTATGGACTAGCGGGAGACGAGCAGTACTTC.

The genes are TRBV3-1 and TRBJ2-2; TRBD2 is a possible D gene (6 bases). CDR1 is LGHDT and CDR2 is YNNKEL in the germline V gene (reference sequence). V lost 7 bases and J lost 6, with 18 bases in between. The CDR3 runs 15 residues. The CDR3 here is CASTPGTYLSGELFF. The CDR3 nucleotides read TGTGCCAGCACCCCCGGGACTTACCTCTCCGGGGAGCTGTTTTTT.

This clonotype has ten or more counts. This CDR3 reads CASSYGSPGEQFF. The CDR3, as DNA: TGCGCCAGCAGCTATGGGTCTCCGGGTGAGCAGTTCTTC. The chain links TRBV5-1 to TRBJ2-1, with D hard to call. Trimming took off 3 bases at V and 9 bases at J, with 13 bases between the two ends. The CDR3 extends over 13 amino acids. Germline CDR1 SGHRS, CDR2 YFSETQ.

In this sample, this clonotype turned up many times. This rearrangement joins TRBV28 to TRBJ2-1; D is uncertain. The CDR3 extends over 16 amino acids. Per the germline V gene, CDR1 is MDHEN and CDR2 is SYDVKM. V gave up 6 bases and J gave up 0 bases, with 15 bases separating them. CDR3 amino acids: CASSPLSWFSYNEQFF. The CDR3 nucleotides read TGTGCCAGCAGCCCCCTCTCATGGTTCTCCTACAATGAGCAGTTCTTC.

This clonotype was counted only a few times. The gene calls are TRBV10-3 and TRBJ2-2; the D gene is possibly TRBD1 (5 bases). V shed 2 bases and J shed 5 bases, with 15 bases lying between them. The CDR3 covers 16 residues. CDR1 is ENHRY and CDR2 is SYGVKD in the germline V gene. CDR3 nucleotides: TGTGCCATCAGTGAGGACAGTGTAGGGCGGACCGGGGAGCTGTTTTTT. Its protein is CAISEDSVGRTGELFF.

This clonotype has ten or more counts. The chain joins TRBV6-1 to TRBJ1-5; weak D call: TRBD1 (5 bases). The CDR3 consists of 16 residues. V lost 6 bases, J lost 2 bases, and 17 bases lay in between. Germline V gene lookup returns CDR1 MNHNS and CDR2 SASEGT. In DNA, the CDR3 is TGTGCCAGCAGCCCGGGGGGAAAGAGTGGCAATCAGCCCCAGCATTTT. Its translation: CASSPGGKSGNQPQHF.

This clonotype was seen only a few times. The genes are TRBV4-1 and TRBJ2-3, with 14 nucleotides matching TRBD2. V dropped 1 base and J dropped 3; count of bases not matched to a gene: 6. This CDR3 is built from 18 residues. In germline, CDR1 is MGHRA, CDR2 YSYEKL. The CDR3 bases are TGCGCCAGCAGCCAAGGACTAGCGGGAGGGTTTGGGACAGATACGCAGTATTTT. This sequence encodes CASSQGLAGGFGTDTQYF.

This clonotype appeared a few times. The genes are TRBV2 and TRBJ1-1; the D gene is possibly TRBD1 (5 bases). V lost 7 bases to trimming and J lost 5 bases, with 11 bases between them. Germline CDR1 reads SNHLY; CDR2 reads FYNNEI. This CDR3 is 12 amino acids long. The chain's CDR3 is CASNEGQTEAFF. The CDR3 DNA reads TGTGCCAGCAACGAGGGGCAGACTGAAGCTTTCTTT.

The V gene is TRBV28, the J gene TRBJ2-3; D is unresolved. The germline V gene encodes CDR1 MDHEN and CDR2 SYDVKM. This CDR3 comprises 13 residues. Trimming shortened V by 3 bases and J by 5 bases, and 9 bases separated the two germline ends. The CDR3 DNA follows: TGTGCCAGCAGTTTCCTAGGTCGAGATACGCAGTATTTT. As protein: CASSFLGRDTQYF.

In its sample, this clonotype was seen many times. CDR3 sequence (DNA): TGTGCCACCAGTGATGAGGTAGCGCCAAACAATGAGCAGTTCTTC. Amino acids: CATSDEVAPNNEQFF. J is TRBJ2-1 and V is TRBV24-1; weak D call: TRBD2 (5 bases). The CDR3 contains 15 residues. Germline CDR1 KGHDR, CDR2 SFDVKD. The V and J ends lost 3 bases and 5 bases respectively, with 13 bases between them.

Only a few counts were recorded for this clonotype. This rearrangement joins TRBV29-1 to TRBJ1-2; D is undetermined. Germline V gene lookup returns CDR1 SQVTM and CDR2 ANQGSEA. The ends were cut back, 5 bases at V and 1 base at J, with 5 bases in the middle. This CDR3 has 11 amino acids. CDR3: CSVNLNYGYTF. The CDR3 DNA is TGCAGCGTTAACCTTAACTATGGCTACACCTTC.

This clonotype has just a few counts. The V gene is TRBV5-5, the J gene TRBJ2-2; weak D call: TRBD1 (5 bases). Germline CDR1 SGHKS, CDR2 YYEKEE (reference sequence). V was trimmed by 3 bases and J by 4 bases, leaving 10 bases between them. The CDR3 has 14 residues. The CDR3 DNA sequence: TGTGCCAGCAGCTCCTCTAGGGGCACCGGGGAGCTGTTTTTT. Protein: CASSSSRGTGELFF. The whole variable domain, filled in from reference TRBV5-5 and TRBJ2-2, reads DAGVTQSPTHLIKTRGQQVTLRCSPISGHKSVSWYQQVLGQGPQFIFQYYEKEERGRGNFPDRFSARQFPNYSSELNVNALLLGDSALYLCASSSSRGTGELFFGEGSRLTVL.

There are a few counts of this clonotype. The J gene is TRBJ2-7, the V gene TRBV29-1; the match to TRBD1 covers 7 bases. Trimming at V came to 6 bases and at J to 0 bases, leaving 8 bases not matched to a gene. The CDR3 length is 14 residues. CDR1 and CDR2 (germline): SQVTM, ANQGSEA. The CDR3 loop is CSVVGTASSYEQYF. The CDR3 nucleotides are TGCAGCGTAGTTGGGACAGCGAGCTCCTACGAGCAGTACTTC.

J is TRBJ2-3 and V is TRBV7-8; TRBD2 aligns across 7 bases. The V gene's germline CDR1 is SGHVS and CDR2 FQNEAQ. V lost 5 bases to trimming and J lost 2 bases; unmatched junction nucleotides: 10. The CDR3 sequence is 16 residues long. Written as DNA, the CDR3 is TGTGCCAGCAGCGCAAGGAGGCTAGCGGTCACAGATACGCAGTATTTT. Its translation is CASSARRLAVTDTQYF.

This clonotype was seen a handful of times. This chain links TRBV29-1 with TRBJ2-3; D is possibly TRBD2 (6 bases). The germline V gene has CDR1 SQVTM and CDR2 ANQGSEA. Trimming removed 6 bases from V and 0 bases from J, with 16 bases in between. This CDR3 contains 15 residues. DNA for the CDR3: TGCAGCGTCCAACTTTGGGACTTGAGCACAGATACGCAGTATTTT. Translated: CSVQLWDLSTDTQYF.